Reported below is one T cell receptor (beta chain). These data are taken from a study of T-cell memory formation after mild COVID-19. In TCRdb, the 5' RACE reads were re-called with MiXCR into one record per CDR3 protein. The sample consists of 350,000 or so distinct CDR3 sequences, roughly 19% of them appearing once. Trimming stripped 3 bases from V and 5 bases from J, with 12 bases between. Germline values: CDR1 SEHNR, CDR2 FQNEAQ (reference sequence). The CDR3 length is 14 residues. This chain connects TRBV7-9 to TRBJ2-3, with a weak D call TRBD2 (5 bases). The sequence was obtained from a man younger than 30 who had mild COVID-19 (a few samples of this study predate the infection). Cell type and time point are not known. Sequencing used PBMCs or a T cell subset sorted from them (not recorded which). Written as DNA, the CDR3 is TGTGCCAGCAGCTTGGGGATGGCGGGAGATACGCAGTATTTT. The encoded protein is CASSLGMAGDTQYF.